This is a list of T cell receptor beta chains from one sample in a study of OX40 agonist ivuxolimab in advanced cancers. Repertoires were generated with immunoSEQ multiplex PCR, while TCRdb's copy carries only in-frame clones and drops some. This table holds around 60,000 clones, 77% found once. The sample was CD4+ or CD8+ T cells sorted from blood, taken in a trial of the OX40 agonist ivuxolimab. Receptors were obtained from an adult with an advanced solid tumor such as melanoma, head and neck, liver or kidney cancer. Both conserved end residues are part of each CDR3. A D gene is named only where the DNA matches it firmly. Rows may omit the clone size; those that give it use once, few, many or a size class.

clone size,V gene,J gene,CDR3 length,D gene,CDR3 protein,CDR3 DNA
-,TRBV5-1,TRBJ2-7,14,-,CASSLTASSYEQYF,TGCGCCAGCAGCTTAACAGCGAGCTCCTACGAGCAGTACTTC
few,TRBV6-5,TRBJ1-2,14,TRBD1,CASSDGQASLGYTF,TGTGCCAGCAGCGACGGACAGGCTAGTTTGGGCTACACCTTC
-,TRBV25-1,TRBJ1-6,15,-,CASSGDGSRHSPLHF,TGTGCCAGCAGTGGGGACGGGAGTAGACATTCACCCCTCCACTTT
-,TRBV7-9,TRBJ1-6,13,-,CASSLQADSPLHF,TGTGCCAGCAGCTTACAAGCAGACTCACCCCTCCACTTT
few,TRBV7-2,TRBJ2-2,16,TRBD2,CASSFTSGGGTGELFF,TGTGCCAGCAGCTTTACTAGCGGGGGGGGCACCGGGGAGCTGTTTTTT
few,TRBV19,TRBJ1-1,11,-,CASSKNTEAFF,TGTGCCAGTAGTAAGAACACTGAAGCTTTCTTT
-,TRBV7-9,TRBJ2-5,17,TRBD2,CASSLEDRRGVGETQYF,TGTGCCAGCAGCTTAGAGGACCGACGGGGGGTCGGGGAGACCCAGTACTTC
-,TRBV5-1,TRBJ2-1,15,TRBD2,CASSLFGTSDNEQFF,TGCGCCAGCAGCTTGTTTGGGACTAGTGACAATGAGCAGTTCTTC
-,TRBV7-2,TRBJ2-7,13,-,CASSLAPPRGQYF,TGTGCCAGCAGCTTAGCCCCCCCACGAGGGCAGTACTTC
once,TRBV11-2,TRBJ1-1,14,-,CASSPRALNTEAFF,TGTGCCAGCAGCCCAAGGGCCTTGAACACTGAAGCTTTCTTT
-,TRBV20-1,TRBJ2-7,11,-,CSARLTYEQYF,TGCAGTGCTCGCCTTACCTACGAGCAGTACTTC
-,TRBV20-1,TRBJ2-5,11,-,CSARAGSAQYF,TGCAGTGCTAGAGCTGGTTCGGCCCAGTACTTC
-,TRBV23-1,TRBJ2-7,15,TRBD2,CASSHLSGGSYEQYF,TGCGCCAGCAGTCACCTTAGCGGGGGTTCCTACGAGCAGTACTTC
-,TRBV19,TRBJ2-3,14,-,CASRDRDYTDTQYF,TGTGCCAGTAGAGACAGAGACTACACAGATACGCAGTATTTT
-,TRBV11-2,TRBJ2-1,14,-,CASSFLSSYNEQFF,TGTGCCAGCAGCTTCTTAAGCTCCTACAATGAGCAGTTCTTC
-,TRBV5-1,TRBJ2-5,13,-,CASSFTRKETQYF,TGCGCCAGCAGCTTTACGAGAAAAGAGACCCAGTACTTC
-,TRBV28,TRBJ1-5,14,TRBD1,CASSSRGLEEPQHF,TGTGCCAGCAGCTCCAGGGGGCTAGAAGAGCCCCAGCATTTT
many,TRBV30,TRBJ1-5,12,-,CAWADPNQPQHF,TGTGCCTGGGCGGATCCAAATCAGCCCCAGCATTTT
-,TRBV9,TRBJ2-7,14,-,CASSVTSGGREQYF,TGTGCCAGCAGCGTTACCTCTGGGGGCAGGGAGCAGTACTTC
once,TRBV16,TRBJ2-6,16,-,CASSQERGSGANVLTF,TGTGCCAGCAGCCAGGAAAGGGGCTCTGGGGCCAACGTCCTGACTTTC
few,TRBV14,TRBJ1-2,13,TRBD1,CASREDRGYGYTF,TGTGCCAGCAGGGAGGACAGGGGCTATGGCTACACCTTC
-,TRBV2,TRBJ1-1,14,-,CASSPGGTHTEAFF,TGTGCCAGCAGTCCTGGGGGGACTCACACTGAAGCTTTCTTT
once,TRBV14,TRBJ2-3,13,-,CASSPWTTDTQYF,TGTGCCAGCAGCCCATGGACCACAGATACGCAGTATTTT
-,TRBV6-6,TRBJ1-4,14,-,CASSLTGTNEKLFF,TGTGCCAGCAGTCTCACAGGGACTAATGAAAAACTGTTTTTT
few,TRBV27,TRBJ1-4,16,TRBD1,CASSLLPRDRDEKLFF,TGTGCCAGCAGTTTACTCCCCCGGGACAGGGATGAAAAACTGTTTTTT
once,TRBV6-6,TRBJ2-7,13,-,CASARNTDYEQYF,TGTGCCAGTGCCCGGAACACGGACTACGAGCAGTACTTC
-,TRBV19,TRBJ1-2,12,-,CASSPDHYGYTF,TGTGCCAGTAGTCCCGACCACTATGGCTACACCTTC
-,TRBV28,TRBJ2-7,15,TRBD2,CASSTRTSGLREQYF,TGTGCCAGCAGCACTCGGACTAGCGGGCTGCGGGAGCAGTACTTC
-,TRBV28,TRBJ2-5,14,TRBD2,CASSSTSVGETQYF,TGTGCCAGCAGTTCGACTAGCGTGGGAGAGACCCAATACTTC
few,TRBV28,TRBJ1-4,16,TRBD1,CASSVQGAATNEKLFF,TGTGCCAGCAGTGTACAGGGGGCCGCAACTAATGAAAAACTGTTTTTT
-,TRBV7-2,TRBJ1-1,13,-,CASSPLRDTEAFF,TGTGCCAGCAGCCCGCTAAGGGACACTGAAGCTTTCTTT
few,TRBV20-1,TRBJ2-1,11,-,CSARGYNEQFF,TGCAGTGCTAGAGGGTACAATGAGCAGTTCTTC
-,TRBV18,TRBJ2-7,14,-,CASSPDRKIPEQYF,TGTGCCAGCTCACCCGACAGGAAGATACCCGAGCAGTACTTC
-,TRBV15,TRBJ1-1,15,-,CATSRDEGMNTEAFF,TGTGCCACCAGCAGAGATGAGGGAATGAACACTGAAGCTTTCTTT
-,TRBV5-1,TRBJ1-1,14,-,CASSFAEGDTEAFF,TGCGCCAGCAGCTTCGCAGAGGGGGACACTGAAGCTTTCTTT
-,TRBV19,TRBJ2-1,15,-,CASSMGFSSYNEQFF,TGTGCCAGTAGTATGGGGTTTAGCTCCTACAATGAGCAGTTCTTC
-,TRBV5-4,TRBJ1-2,13,-,CASREGLNYGYTF,TGTGCCAGCAGAGAGGGACTAAACTATGGCTACACCTTC
once,TRBV27,TRBJ2-7,14,-,CASSSGVFSYEQYF,TGTGCCAGCAGTTCGGGGGTTTTCTCCTACGAGCAGTACTTC
-,TRBV5-1,TRBJ2-7,14,TRBD2,CASSDVAGRDEQYF,TGCGCCAGCAGCGATGTAGCGGGGAGGGACGAGCAGTACTTC
-,TRBV7-8,TRBJ1-2,16,-,CASSFEIRGINYGYTF,TGTGCCAGCAGCTTTGAAATCAGAGGAATTAACTATGGCTACACCTTC
-,TRBV28,TRBJ2-1,14,-,CASSRTLPGNEQFF,TGTGCCAGCAGCCGGACACTCCCGGGCAATGAGCAGTTCTTC
few,TRBV21-1,TRBJ1-5,18,-,CASSKEARGWDSNQPQHF,TGTGCCAGCAGCAAAGAGGCCAGGGGGTGGGATAGCAATCAGCCCCAGCATTTT
-,TRBV25-1,TRBJ2-3,14,-,CASRQKLSTDTQYF,TGTGCCAGCAGACAGAAACTTAGCACAGATACGCAGTATTTT
-,TRBV7-2,TRBJ2-1,14,-,CASSLGTGRNEQFF,TGTGCCAGCAGCTTAGGAACAGGGCGAAATGAGCAGTTCTTC
few,TRBV5-4,TRBJ1-1,16,TRBD1,CASSFPGQGYNTEAFF,TGTGCCAGCAGCTTCCCTGGACAGGGCTATAACACTGAAGCTTTCTTT
-,TRBV2,TRBJ1-1,13,TRBD1,CASSEQGGTEAFF,TGTGCCAGCAGTGAACAGGGGGGAACTGAAGCTTTCTTT
-,TRBV10-2,TRBJ2-7,14,-,CASSSSGSDYEQYF,TGCGCCAGCAGCAGCTCAGGTTCAGACTACGAGCAGTACTTC
-,TRBV9,TRBJ2-1,18,TRBD2,CASSVATSGRFSYNEQFF,TGTGCCAGCAGCGTAGCTACTAGCGGGCGGTTCTCCTACAATGAGCAGTTCTTC
-,TRBV6-1,TRBJ2-2,15,-,CASRSGTLETGELFF,TGTGCCAGCAGGTCCGGGACTTTAGAGACCGGGGAGCTGTTTTTT
-,TRBV30,TRBJ2-7,12,-,CAWSVRGNEQYF,TGTGCCTGGAGTGTACGGGGAAACGAGCAGTACTTC
-,TRBV5-6,TRBJ1-1,15,-,CASSLLVAGNTEAFF,TGTGCCAGCAGCTTGTTAGTTGCGGGGAACACTGAAGCTTTCTTT
-,TRBV12-5,TRBJ2-2,16,TRBD1,CASGLRTGDNTGELFF,TGTGCTAGTGGTTTGCGGACAGGGGATAACACCGGGGAGCTGTTTTTT
-,TRBV4-3,TRBJ1-4,16,TRBD1,CASSQVGRTGREKLFF,TGCGCCAGCAGCCAAGTGGGCAGGACAGGGCGTGAAAAACTGTTTTTT
few,TRBV18,TRBJ2-5,11,-,CASSFQETQYF,TGTGCCAGCTCATTTCAAGAGACCCAGTACTTC
-,TRBV6-1,TRBJ1-2,15,-,CASSEGRAGGYGYTF,TGTGCCAGCAGTGAAGGAAGAGCGGGGGGCTATGGCTACACCTTC
-,TRBV28,TRBJ2-7,16,TRBD2,CASSPSSGRLNYEQYF,TGTGCCAGCAGCCCCTCTAGCGGGAGGCTTAACTACGAGCAGTACTTC
-,TRBV6-6,TRBJ2-2,13,-,CASRDTNTGELFF,TGTGCCAGCAGGGACACGAACACCGGGGAGCTGTTTTTT
-,TRBV9,TRBJ1-1,13,TRBD1,CASSTGTENEAFF,TGTGCCAGCAGCACCGGGACAGAAAATGAAGCTTTCTTT
-,TRBV4-1,TRBJ2-3,14,-,CASSQPATGDTQYF,TGCGCCAGCAGCCAGCCCGCTACAGGAGATACGCAGTATTTT